This T cell receptor beta chain was retrieved from a study of tissue T cells after allogeneic stem cell transplantation. Germline CDR1 and CDR2: SGHTA and FQGNSA. V shed 0 bases, J shed 6 bases, and the junction held 11 bases outside the gene matches. CDR3 length: 16 residues. TCRdb keeps only in-frame clones here, not all; method: immunoSEQ multiplex PCR. Among approximately 30,000 clones listed, over 75% were seen once. This sequence was found in a woman aged 18 to 55 who later had graft-versus-host disease after an allogeneic stem cell transplant. The sample consisted of blood, taken before transplantation. The chain has TRBV7-2 and TRBJ2-7, with 7 bases matching TRBD1. The DNA for the CDR3 is TGTGCCAGCAGCTTAGCCGGGACAGCCCTCTGGAGCGAGCAGTACTTC. The encoded protein is CASSLAGTALWSEQYF.